The present T cell receptor beta chain was sequenced within a study of CD8 T cells in Susac syndrome. The controls were healthy donors who were matched for age and sex. Purification of the CD8+ and CD4+ T cells relied on negative isolation, and TEMRA cells underwent FACS enrichment. cDNA came from about 0.5 to 1 ug RNA primed by random hexamers. TCRdb ran MiXCR on the immunoSEQ multiplex PCR reads and lists one entry per CDR3 protein. The sample consists of fewer than 150,000 distinct CDR3 sequences, over 85% of them appearing once. About this clonotype: Its antigen is unidentified.

The CDR3 runs 15 residues. The V gene lost 2 bases and the J gene lost 4 bases, with 15 bases spanning the gap. Germline V gene sequence: CDR1 MNHEY, CDR2 SVGAGI. Study-level points and caveats: It was acknowledged in the study that its TCR sequencing and HLA analysis involved a relatively small number of individuals.

The sequenced sample was CD8+ T cells from PBMCs. V usage is TRBV6-5 and J usage is TRBJ2-7; D is undetermined. The clonotype comes from a human donor in good health. CDR3 in DNA: TGTGCCAGCAGTTACCGCATGGCCCCGTCGTACGAGCAGTACTTC. Its protein product is CASSYRMAPSYEQYF.